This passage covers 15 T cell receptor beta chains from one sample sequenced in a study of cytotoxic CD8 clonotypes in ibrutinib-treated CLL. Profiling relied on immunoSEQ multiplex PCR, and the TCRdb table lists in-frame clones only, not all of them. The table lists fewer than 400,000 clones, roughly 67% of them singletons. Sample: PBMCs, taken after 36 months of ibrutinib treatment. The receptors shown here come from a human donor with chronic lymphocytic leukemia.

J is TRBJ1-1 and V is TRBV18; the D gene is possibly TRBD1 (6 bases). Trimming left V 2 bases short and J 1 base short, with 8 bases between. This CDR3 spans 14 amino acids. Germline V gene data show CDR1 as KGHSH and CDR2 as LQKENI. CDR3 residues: CASSPNRANTEAFF. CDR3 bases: TGTGCCAGCTCACCAAACAGGGCGAACACTGAAGCTTTCTTT.

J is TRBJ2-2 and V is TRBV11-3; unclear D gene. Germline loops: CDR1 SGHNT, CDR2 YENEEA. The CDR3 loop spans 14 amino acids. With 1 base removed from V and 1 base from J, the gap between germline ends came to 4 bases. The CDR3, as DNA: TGTGCCAGCAGCTTAGTGGGGAACACCGGGGAGCTGTTTTTT. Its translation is CASSLVGNTGELFF.

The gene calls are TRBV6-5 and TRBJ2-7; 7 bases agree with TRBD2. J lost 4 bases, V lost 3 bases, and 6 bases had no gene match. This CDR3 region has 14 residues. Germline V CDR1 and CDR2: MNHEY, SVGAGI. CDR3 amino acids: CASSYSSGGYEQYF. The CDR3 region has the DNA TGTGCCAGCAGTTATTCTAGCGGAGGGTACGAGCAGTACTTC.

CDR3 coding DNA: TGTGCCAGCAGCGCCAGGGTTTCAAATGAGCAGTTCTTC. Amino acid sequence: CASSARVSNEQFF. The V and J genes are TRBV9 and TRBJ2-1, with D possibly being TRBD1 (5 bases). Deletions cut 3 bases from V and 7 bases from J, with 11 bases between. Germline-derived CDR1 and CDR2 are SGDLS and YYNGEE. There are 13 residues in the CDR3.

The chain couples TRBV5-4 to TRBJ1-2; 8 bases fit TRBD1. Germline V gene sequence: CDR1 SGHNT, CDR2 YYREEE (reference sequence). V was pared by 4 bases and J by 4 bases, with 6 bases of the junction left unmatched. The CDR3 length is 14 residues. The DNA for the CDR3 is TGTGCCAGCAGCAAAGACAGGGGAGTCTATGGCTACACCTTC. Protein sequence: CASSKDRGVYGYTF.

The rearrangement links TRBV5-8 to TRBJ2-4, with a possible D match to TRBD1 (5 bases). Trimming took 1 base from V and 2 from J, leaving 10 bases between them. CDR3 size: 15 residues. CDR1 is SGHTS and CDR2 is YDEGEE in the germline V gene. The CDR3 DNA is TGTGCCAGCAGCTTGATCCAGGGAACCAAAAACATTCAGTACTTC. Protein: CASSLIQGTKNIQYF. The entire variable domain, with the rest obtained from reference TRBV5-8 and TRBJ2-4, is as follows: EAGVTQSPTHLIKTRGQQATLRCSPISGHTSVYWYQQALGLGLQFLLWYDEGEERNRGNFPPRFSGRQFPNYSSELNVNALELEDSALYLCASSLIQGTKNIQYFGAGTRLSVL.

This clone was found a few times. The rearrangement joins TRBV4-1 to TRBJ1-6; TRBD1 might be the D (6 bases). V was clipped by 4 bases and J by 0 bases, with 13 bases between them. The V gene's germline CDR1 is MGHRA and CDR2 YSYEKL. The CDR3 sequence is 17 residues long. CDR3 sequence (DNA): TGCGCCAGCAGCCCGGACAGAATCGGCTCCTATAATTCACCCCTCCACTTT. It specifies CASSPDRIGSYNSPLHF.

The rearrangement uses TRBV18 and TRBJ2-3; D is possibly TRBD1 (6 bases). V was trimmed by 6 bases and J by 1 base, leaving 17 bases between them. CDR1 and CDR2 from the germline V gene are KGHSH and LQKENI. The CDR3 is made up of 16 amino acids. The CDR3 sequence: CASSFLQGWGTDTQYF. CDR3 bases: TGTGCCAGCTCTTTCTTACAGGGTTGGGGCACAGATACGCAGTATTTT.

The CDR3 bases are TGCAGCGTTGAATCGGGGGTCGGCTACGAGCAGTACTTC. Its protein product is CSVESGVGYEQYF. This chain connects TRBV29-1 to TRBJ2-7, with a possible D match to TRBD2 (6 bases). V dropped 2 bases and J dropped 3 bases, with 11 bases sitting between them. The CDR3 runs to 13 residues. Germline-derived CDR1 and CDR2 are SQVTM and ANQGSEA.

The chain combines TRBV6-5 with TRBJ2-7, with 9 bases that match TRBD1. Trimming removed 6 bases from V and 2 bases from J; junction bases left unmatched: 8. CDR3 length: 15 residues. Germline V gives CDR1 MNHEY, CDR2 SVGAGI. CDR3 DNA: TGTGCCAGCAGCCCGGCGGGACAGGGAACCTACGAGCAGTACTTC. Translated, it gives CASSPAGQGTYEQYF.

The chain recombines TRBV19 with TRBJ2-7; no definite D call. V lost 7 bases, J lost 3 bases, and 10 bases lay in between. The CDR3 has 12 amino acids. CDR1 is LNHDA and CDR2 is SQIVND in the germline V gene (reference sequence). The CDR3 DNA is TGTGCCAGTAAGGGAAAATTCTACGAGCAGTACTTC. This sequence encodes CASKGKFYEQYF.

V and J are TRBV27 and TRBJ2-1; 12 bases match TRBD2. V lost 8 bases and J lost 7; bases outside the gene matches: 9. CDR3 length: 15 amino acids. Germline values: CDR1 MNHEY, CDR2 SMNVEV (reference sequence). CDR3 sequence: CASYLAGGPRNEQFF. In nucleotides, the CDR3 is TGTGCCAGCTATCTAGCGGGAGGGCCTCGGAATGAGCAGTTCTTC.

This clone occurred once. CDR3 loop: CASSPPGRGNTEAFF. The CDR3 nucleotides read TGTGCCAGCAGTCCCCCGGGCCGGGGGAACACTGAAGCTTTCTTT. This chain links TRBV28 with TRBJ1-1; no reliable D call. Germline CDR1 reads MDHEN; CDR2 reads SYDVKM. The CDR3 spans 15 residues. V dropped 5 bases and J dropped 1 base, with 14 bases sitting between them.

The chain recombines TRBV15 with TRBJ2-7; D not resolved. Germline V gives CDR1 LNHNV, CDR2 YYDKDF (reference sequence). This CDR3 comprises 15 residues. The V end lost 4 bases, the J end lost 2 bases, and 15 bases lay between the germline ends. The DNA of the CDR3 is TGTGCCACCAGCACAGATCCCGGGCAAGCCTACGAGCAGTACTTC. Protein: CATSTDPGQAYEQYF.

This CDR3 is CASSEPGHDGYTF. Here the CDR3 DNA reads TGTGCCAGCAGCGAGCCCGGACATGATGGCTACACCTTC. This chain links TRBV9 with TRBJ1-2, with TRBD1 as a possible D gene (5 bases). The CDR3 has 13 residues. Trimming took off 3 bases at V and 6 bases at J, with 12 bases between the two ends. Germline V CDR1 and CDR2: SGDLS, YYNGEE.